This T cell receptor (beta chain) was recorded in a study of T cell responses to AZD1222 COVID-19 vaccine. Overall study findings and caveats: Baseline seropositives among AZD1222 recipients totaled only five or six. Unmutated variant regions are reportedly the target of nearly half of TCRs that are spike-specific. Vaccine-associated CD4 TCRs ranged over spike, dominating at 160-218 and 743-854.

Pooling was applied to second doses at about 4 or about 12 weeks. As for this clone: The antigen remains undetermined.

Per germline, CDR1 SQVTM and CDR2 ANQGSEA. V was pared by 3 bases and J by 0 bases, with 1 base of the junction left unmatched. The CDR3 sequence is 14 residues long. Only in-frame clones appear in the TCRdb table, and some are missing; sequencing was by immunoSEQ multiplex PCR. The repertoire includes 90,000 to 120,000 clones, approximately 90% of them detected once, and around 4.7% sits in the top ten. V and J are TRBV29-1 and TRBJ2-7; 11 positions agree with TRBD1. Sequenced here: peripheral blood, sampled 28 days after the second AZD1222 dose. The origin of this receptor is an adult who received the AZD1222 COVID-19 vaccine. The CDR3 region has the DNA TGCAGCGTTGACGGACAGGGGGCCTCCTACGAGCAGTACTTC. Its translation is CSVDGQGASYEQYF.